This T cell receptor beta chain was captured by sequencing in a study of control samples from healthy donors and cancer patients. Germline V gene lookup returns CDR1 MDHEN and CDR2 SYDVKM. This CDR3 spans 12 amino acids. V dropped 7 bases and J dropped 10 bases, with 14 bases sitting between them. Using immunoSEQ multiplex PCR, the repertoire was profiled, and TCRdb retains in-frame clones only, with some absent. The data contain roughly 450,000 clones, 80% to 95% of them singletons. This chain connects TRBV28 to TRBJ2-1; the D gene could be TRBD1 or TRBD2 (5 bases each). The receptor was derived from a man aged 35 to 55 with head and neck cancer. The sample comprised PBMCs. In DNA, the CDR3 is TGTGCCAGCAACGATCATGGGACCGAGCAGTTCTTC. Residues: CASNDHGTEQFF. The whole variable domain, remainder taken from reference TRBV28 and TRBJ2-1, is DVKVTQSSRYLVKRTGEKVFLECVQDMDHENMFWYRQDPGLGLRLIYFSYDVKMKEKGDIPEGYSVSREKKERFSLILESASTNQTSMYLCASNDHGTEQFFGPGTRLTVL.